This TCR beta chain was documented in a study of blood T cell repertoires in COVID-19. Study-wide context: Specimens from acute and convalescent COVID-19 originated in the United States, Italy and Spain. T cells, B-cell-depleted T cells, or PBMCs provided the cDNA or gDNA that served as material.

The authors' processing: It was from reference gene primer amplification that nucleated cell counts were estimated. The protocol was immunoSEQ multiplex PCR, while the TCRdb copy is restricted to in-frame clones and leaves out a portion. D and trimming come from the DNA, and the V and J calls and clone size come from that table. Of 62,000 or so clones in the sample, about four fifths were seen once. This CDR3 contains 15 residues. V was clipped by 1 base and J by 3 bases; unmatched bases: 5. In germline, CDR1 is LGHDT, CDR2 YNNKEL (reference sequence). Cohorts were assigned according to the clinical history that participants reported.

The J gene is TRBJ1-2, the V gene TRBV3-1 (or the pseudogene TRBV3-2); 7 bases match TRBD1. This sequence originates from a middle-aged woman with acute COVID-19. Sequencing was done on a sample of PBMCs or T cells enriched from blood (not recorded which). CDR3 bases: TGTGCCAGCAGCCAAGGACAGGGTGTTTACTATGGCTACACCTTC. Amino acid sequence: CASSQGQGVYYGYTF.